The 6 T cell receptor beta chains in this list originate from one sample, sequenced in a study of OX40 agonist ivuxolimab in advanced cancers. Clones were read by immunoSEQ multiplex PCR, and TCRdb kept only the in-frame ones, dropping some. The profile shows about 78,000 clones, approximately 90% of them singletons. Sequenced here: CD4+ or CD8+ T cells sorted from blood, sampled in a trial of the OX40 agonist ivuxolimab. Receptors were obtained from an adult with an advanced solid tumor such as melanoma, head and neck, liver or kidney cancer.

The V call is TRBV6-1, the J call TRBJ2-7; 9 bases map to TRBD1. With 6 bases clipped from V and 6 bases from J, the junction kept 6 bases outside the gene matches. The CDR3 loop spans 13 amino acids. Germline CDR1 and CDR2: MNHNS and SASEGT. CDR3 bases: TGTGCCAGCAGAGGACAGGGGATCGGCGAGCAGTACTTC. This encodes CASRGQGIGEQYF.

In its sample, this clone was seen once. Other nucleotide sequences from this sample produce the same CDR3. The chain joins TRBV18 to TRBJ1-1; D is undetermined. The ends were cut back, 2 bases at V and 2 bases at J, with 6 bases in the middle. The CDR3 is 13 amino acids. The germline CDR1 and CDR2 sequences are KGHSH and LQKENI. The CDR3 sequence: CASSPSPNTEAFF. CDR3 DNA: TGTGCCAGCTCACCATCACCTAACACTGAAGCTTTCTTT.

The chain uses TRBV5-1 and TRBJ2-5; tentatively, D is TRBD2 (5 bases). With 4 bases removed from V and 4 bases from J, the gap between germline ends came to 17 bases. This CDR3 has 15 amino acids. The germline CDR1 and CDR2 sequences are SGHRS and YFSETQ. The CDR3 DNA reads TGCGCCAGCAGCCCCGGGCGGGTGAGACGAGAGACCCAGTACTTC. Translated: CASSPGRVRRETQYF. Combining the CDR3 with reference TRBV5-1 and TRBJ2-5 gives the whole variable domain KAGVTQTPRYLIKTRGQQVTLSCSPISGHRSVSWYQQTPGQGLQFLFEYFSETQRNKGNFPGRFSGRQFSNSRSEMNVSTLELGDSALYLCASSPGRVRRETQYFGPGTRLLVL.

The V gene is TRBV30, the J gene TRBJ1-6; tentatively, D is TRBD1 (5 bases). Trimming removed 4 bases from V and 7 bases from J, with 14 bases in between. Germline values: CDR1 GTSNPN, CDR2 SVGIG (reference sequence). The CDR3 loop spans 14 amino acids. The CDR3 DNA follows: TGTGCCTGGAAAGCGGGACTTCCGAATTCACCCCTCCACTTT. It yields the protein CAWKAGLPNSPLHF.

CDR3 in amino acids: CASSIRHGVNYGYTF. The CDR3 bases are TGTGCCAGTAGTATCCGTCATGGAGTGAACTATGGCTACACCTTC. The chain links TRBV19 to TRBJ1-2; no definite D call. V was cut by 3 bases and J by 2 bases, with 13 bases left in between. This CDR3 has 15 amino acids. In germline, CDR1 is LNHDA, CDR2 SQIVND (reference sequence).

The V gene is TRBV14, the J gene TRBJ1-2, with unresolved D. Germline V gene data show CDR1 as SGHDN and CDR2 as FVKESK. The CDR3 sequence is 13 residues long. V gave up 1 base and J gave up 8 bases, with 11 bases separating them. CDR3 amino acids: CASSQGSMTGYTF. CDR3 sequence (DNA): TGTGCCAGCAGCCAAGGGAGCATGACGGGCTACACCTTC. Full variable domain (rest looked up from reference TRBV14 and TRBJ1-2): EAGVTQFPSHSVIEKGQTVTLRCDPISGHDNLYWYRRVMGKEIKFLLHFVKESKQDESGMPNNRFLAERTGGTYSTLKVQPAELEDSGVYFCASSQGSMTGYTFGSGTRLTVV.